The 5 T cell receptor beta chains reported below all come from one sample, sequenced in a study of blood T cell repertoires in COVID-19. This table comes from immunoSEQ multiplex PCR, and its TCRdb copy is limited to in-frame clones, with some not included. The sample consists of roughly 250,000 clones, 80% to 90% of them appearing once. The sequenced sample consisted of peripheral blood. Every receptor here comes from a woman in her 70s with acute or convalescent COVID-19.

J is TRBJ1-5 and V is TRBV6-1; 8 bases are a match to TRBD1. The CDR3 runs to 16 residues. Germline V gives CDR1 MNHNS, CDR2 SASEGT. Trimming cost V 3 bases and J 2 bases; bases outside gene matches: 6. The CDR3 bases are TGTGCCAGCAGTGACACCCTGGGACAGGGCAATCAGCCCCAGCATTTT. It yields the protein CASSDTLGQGNQPQHF.

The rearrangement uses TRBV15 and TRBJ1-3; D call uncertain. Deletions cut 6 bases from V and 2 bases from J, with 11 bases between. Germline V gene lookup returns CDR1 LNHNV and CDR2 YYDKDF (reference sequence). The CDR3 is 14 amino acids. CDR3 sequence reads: CATRTDGTGNTIYF. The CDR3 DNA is TGTGCCACCAGGACGGACGGGACTGGAAACACCATATATTTT. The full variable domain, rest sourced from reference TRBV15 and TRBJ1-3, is DAMVIQNPRYQVTQFGKPVTLSCSQTLNHNVMYWYQQKSSQAPKLLFHYYDKDFNNEADTPDNFQSRRPNTSFCFLDIRSPGLGDTAMYLCATRTDGTGNTIYFGEGSWLTVV.

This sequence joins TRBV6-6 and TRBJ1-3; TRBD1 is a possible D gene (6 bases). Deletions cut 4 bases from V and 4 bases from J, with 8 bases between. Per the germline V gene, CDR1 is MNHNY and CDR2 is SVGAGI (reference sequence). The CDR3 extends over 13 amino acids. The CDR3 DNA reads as TGTGCCAGCAGTTCCGGGACAGGAAACACCATATATTTT. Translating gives CASSSGTGNTIYF.

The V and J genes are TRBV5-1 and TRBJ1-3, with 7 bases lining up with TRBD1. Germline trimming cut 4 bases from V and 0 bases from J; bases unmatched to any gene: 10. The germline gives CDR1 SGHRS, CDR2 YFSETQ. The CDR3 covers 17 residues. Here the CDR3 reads CASSPGRGGSSGNTIYF. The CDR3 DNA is TGCGCCAGCAGCCCAGGACGAGGGGGCAGCTCTGGAAACACCATATATTTT.

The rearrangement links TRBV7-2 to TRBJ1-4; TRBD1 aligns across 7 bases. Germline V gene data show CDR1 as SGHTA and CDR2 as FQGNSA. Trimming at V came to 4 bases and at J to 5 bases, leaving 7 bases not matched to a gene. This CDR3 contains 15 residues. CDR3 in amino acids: CASSSGGGANEKLFF. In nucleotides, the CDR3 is TGTGCCAGCAGCTCTGGAGGGGGCGCAAATGAAAAACTGTTTTTT. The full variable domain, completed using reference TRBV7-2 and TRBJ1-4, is GAGVSQSPSNKVTEKGKDVELRCDPISGHTALYWYRQSLGQGLEFLIYFQGNSAPDKSGLPSDRFSAERTGGSVSTLTIQRTQQEDSAVYLCASSSGGGANEKLFFGSGTQLSVL.